A selection of T cell receptor beta chains follows, all from one sample in a study of identical twins. TCRdb re-analysed the 5' RACE reads in MiXCR, keeping a single row per CDR3 protein. The repertoire includes about 900,000 distinct CDR3 sequences, 10% to 15% of them detected once, and about 1.5% sits in the top ten. Separately, the same data were catalogued under a study of yellow fever vaccine responses in identical twins.

The specimen sequenced was PBMCs. These receptors came from a woman aged 18-35 years in good health. Each CDR3 is given with its conserved first and last residue. The D gene is left open where the match is weak. Not all rows give a size; the values are once, few, many and, for expanded clones, a class.

cdr3_aa: CSARLGQEDYGYTF; cdr3_nt: TGCAGTGCTAGGTTGGGACAGGAGGACTATGGCTACACCTTC; d_call: TRBD1; v_call: TRBV20-1; clone_size: -; j_call: TRBJ1-2
cdr3_aa: CSVEDLRRQKNTGELFF; cdr3_nt: TGCAGCGTTGAAGATCTGAGGCGGCAGAAAAACACCGGGGAGCTGTTTTTT; d_call: -; v_call: TRBV29-1; clone_size: few; j_call: TRBJ2-2
cdr3_aa: CASSDRDHSYEQYF; cdr3_nt: TGCGCCAGCAGCGACCGGGACCACTCCTACGAGCAGTACTTC; d_call: -; v_call: TRBV4-1; clone_size: -; j_call: TRBJ2-7
cdr3_aa: CASSQEWASSQETQYF; cdr3_nt: TGCGCCAGCAGCCAAGAGTGGGCTAGCAGCCAAGAGACCCAGTACTTC; d_call: -; v_call: TRBV4-1; clone_size: few; j_call: TRBJ2-5
cdr3_aa: CASSMRSGGTDTQYF; cdr3_nt: TGTGCCAGCAGCATGAGATCCGGTGGCACAGATACGCAGTATTTT; d_call: -; v_call: TRBV7-8; clone_size: many; j_call: TRBJ2-3
cdr3_aa: CASREASGRYEQYF; cdr3_nt: TGTGCCAGCCGGGAGGCTAGCGGGAGATACGAGCAGTACTTC; d_call: TRBD2; v_call: TRBV6-1; clone_size: few; j_call: TRBJ2-7
cdr3_aa: CASSYSIETSAYEQYF; cdr3_nt: TGTGCCAGCAGTTACTCGATAGAAACTTCTGCCTACGAGCAGTACTTC; d_call: -; v_call: TRBV6-2/TRBV6-3; clone_size: few; j_call: TRBJ2-7
cdr3_aa: CATSDRAAVGCNQPQHF; cdr3_nt: TGTGCCACCAGTGATCGGGCCGCCGTTGGGTGCAATCAGCCCCAGCATTTT; d_call: -; v_call: TRBV24-1; clone_size: few; j_call: TRBJ1-5
cdr3_aa: CSVRAGGQETQYF; cdr3_nt: TGCAGCGTTCGGGCAGGGGGCCAAGAGACCCAGTACTTC; d_call: TRBD1; v_call: TRBV29-1; clone_size: -; j_call: TRBJ2-5
cdr3_aa: CASSLATSGSVNEQYF; cdr3_nt: TGCGCCAGCAGCTTGGCGACTAGCGGGAGTGTCAACGAGCAGTACTTC; d_call: TRBD2; v_call: TRBV5-1; clone_size: -; j_call: TRBJ2-7
cdr3_aa: CASRSTSASTDTQYF; cdr3_nt: TGTGCCAGCAGGTCGACTAGCGCTAGCACAGATACGCAGTATTTT; d_call: TRBD2; v_call: TRBV6-1; clone_size: -; j_call: TRBJ2-3
cdr3_aa: CASSQDSRTEAFF; cdr3_nt: TGCGCCAGCAGCCAAGACAGCCGCACTGAAGCTTTCTTT; d_call: -; v_call: TRBV4-1; clone_size: -; j_call: TRBJ1-1
cdr3_aa: CASRQGVRTEAFF; cdr3_nt: TGCGCCAGCAGACAGGGGGTGAGGACTGAAGCTTTCTTT; d_call: TRBD1; v_call: TRBV10-2; clone_size: few; j_call: TRBJ1-1
cdr3_aa: CASSEWGSTEAFF; cdr3_nt: TGTGCCAGCAGCGAATGGGGATCTACTGAAGCTTTCTTT; d_call: -; v_call: TRBV9; clone_size: many; j_call: TRBJ1-1
cdr3_aa: CATEGLAIWRTQYF; cdr3_nt: TGTGCCACTGAGGGACTAGCGATTTGGAGGACCCAGTACTTC; d_call: TRBD2; v_call: TRBV3-1; clone_size: -; j_call: TRBJ2-5
cdr3_aa: CSASPDSGEQPQHF; cdr3_nt: TGCAGTGCTAGTCCCGATTCAGGGGAGCAGCCCCAGCATTTT; d_call: -; v_call: TRBV20-1; clone_size: many; j_call: TRBJ1-5
cdr3_aa: CASKRGGTDTQYF; cdr3_nt: TGTGCCAGCAAGCGGGGGGGCACAGATACGCAGTATTTT; d_call: TRBD2; v_call: TRBV2; clone_size: -; j_call: TRBJ2-3
cdr3_aa: CASSPPVAGAQEQFF; cdr3_nt: TGTGCCAGCAGCCCCCCGGTAGCGGGGGCCCAGGAGCAGTTCTTC; d_call: TRBD2; v_call: TRBV14; clone_size: -; j_call: TRBJ2-1
cdr3_aa: CASSLRVPGNEQFF; cdr3_nt: TGTGCCAGCAGTTTAAGGGTTCCGGGCAATGAGCAGTTCTTC; d_call: -; v_call: TRBV12-3/TRBV12-4; clone_size: -; j_call: TRBJ2-1
cdr3_aa: CASSSLARVSIRRSYNEQFF; cdr3_nt: TGTGCCAGCAGCTCCTTAGCGCGAGTTTCGATCCGCCGCTCCTACAATGAGCAGTTCTTC; d_call: -; v_call: TRBV6-2/TRBV6-3; clone_size: -; j_call: TRBJ2-1
cdr3_aa: CAFCPPLIDSPSTDTQYF; cdr3_nt: TGTGCCTTCTGCCCACCGCTTATAGACAGCCCGAGCACAGATACGCAGTATTTT; d_call: -; v_call: TRBV12-3/TRBV12-4; clone_size: -; j_call: TRBJ2-3
cdr3_aa: CASSEVVTGPRDTQYF; cdr3_nt: TGTGCCAGCAGCGAAGTGGTCACAGGGCCTCGGGATACGCAGTATTTT; d_call: -; v_call: TRBV7-2; clone_size: few; j_call: TRBJ2-3
cdr3_aa: CAISEDRDGYGYTF; cdr3_nt: TGTGCCATCAGTGAAGACAGGGATGGCTATGGCTACACCTTC; d_call: TRBD1; v_call: TRBV10-3; clone_size: many; j_call: TRBJ1-2
cdr3_aa: CASRSGLAGLTDTQYF; cdr3_nt: TGTGCCAGCAGAAGCGGACTAGCGGGGCTTACAGATACGCAGTATTTT; d_call: TRBD2; v_call: TRBV6-1; clone_size: -; j_call: TRBJ2-3
cdr3_aa: CSVEDPDRGIEAFF; cdr3_nt: TGCAGCGTTGAAGACCCCGACAGGGGGATTGAAGCTTTCTTT; d_call: TRBD1; v_call: TRBV29-1; clone_size: -; j_call: TRBJ1-1